Listed here are 25 T cell receptor beta chains from one sample, sequenced in a study of response to subunit inactivated influenza vaccine. TCRdb passed the RT-PCR reads through MiXCR, listing each CDR3 protein once. The sample lists more than 700,000 distinct CDR3 sequences; around 21% were seen once. The source was PBMCs from blood, collected roughly 5 days after vaccination. Receptor source: a man aged 50-59 years who received an inactivated influenza vaccine.

This chain joins TRBV6-6 and TRBJ2-7, with D hard to call. Looked up from germline, CDR1 is MNHNY and CDR2 is SVGAGI (reference sequence). Deletions cut 1 base from V and 4 bases from J, with 5 bases between. The CDR3 covers 12 residues. CDR3 region: CASSYYPYEQYF. CDR3 nucleotide sequence: TGTGCCAGCAGTTACTACCCTTACGAGCAGTACTTC.

V and J are TRBV29-1 and TRBJ2-1; maybe TRBD1 (6 bases). V was clipped by 7 bases and J by 6 bases, with 19 bases between them. The CDR3 covers 14 residues. The germline CDR1 and CDR2 sequences are SQVTM and ANQGSEA. The CDR3 DNA is TGCAGCGGCGGGTTAGGCACAGGGAGCAATGAGCAGTTCTTC. Its translation is CSGGLGTGSNEQFF.

This clonotype turned up a few times. This CDR3 is CASSFTKGLAGGGEQFF. The CDR3 nucleotides read TGTGCCAGCAGTTTCACTAAAGGACTAGCGGGGGGGGGTGAGCAGTTCTTC. V and J are TRBV6-2 or TRBV6-3 and TRBJ2-1, with TRBD2 matching 15 bases. Germline assignment: CDR1 MNHEY and CDR2 SVGEGT. The CDR3 length is 17 residues. The V gene end was trimmed by 4 bases and the J gene end by 9 bases; junction bases not matched to a gene: 10.

This clonotype was picked up a small number of times. CDR3 amino acids: CASSSTTGVGRPLHF. In DNA, the CDR3 is TGCGCCAGCAGCTCCACTACAGGGGTGGGGAGACCCCTCCACTTT. The J gene is TRBJ1-6, the V gene TRBV5-1; 7 bases align to TRBD1. The CDR3 consists of 15 residues. Germline CDR1 reads SGHRS; CDR2 reads YFSETQ. Trimming at V came to 3 bases and at J to 12 bases, leaving 12 bases not matched to a gene.

This clonotype was picked up many times. J is TRBJ2-5 and V is TRBV5-1; TRBD1 agrees at 8 bases. The CDR3 sequence is 15 residues long. Germline CDR1 reads SGHRS; CDR2 reads YFSETQ. Trimming at V came to 4 bases and at J to 0 bases, leaving 5 bases not matched to a gene. The CDR3 bases are TGCGCCAGCAGCCTTGGGACAGGCGACCAAGAGACCCAGTACTTC. This gives the protein CASSLGTGDQETQYF.

This clonotype showed up just a few times. The chain joins TRBV7-2 to TRBJ1-2; D gene uncertain. In germline, CDR1 is SGHTA, CDR2 FQGNSA. Deletions cut 1 base from V and 5 bases from J, with 14 bases between. The CDR3 covers 15 residues. As DNA, the CDR3 is TGTGCCAGCAGCTTAGATCCCGGAACACTTTATGGCTACACCTTC. Protein sequence: CASSLDPGTLYGYTF.

V and J are TRBV7-9 and TRBJ2-5, with 11 nucleotides matching TRBD2. V lost 3 bases to trimming and J lost 4 bases; unmatched junction nucleotides: 7. Germline-derived CDR1 and CDR2 are SEHNR and FQNEAQ (reference sequence). The CDR3 is made up of 16 amino acids. The CDR3 DNA reads as TGTGCCAGCAGCTTTACTAGCGGGGGACCACCAGAGACCCAGTACTTC. This encodes CASSFTSGGPPETQYF.

This chain uses TRBV28 with TRBJ2-7, with TRBD1 as a possible D gene (6 bases). Looked up from germline, CDR1 is MDHEN and CDR2 is SYDVKM. Trimming took off 5 bases at V and 4 bases at J, with 24 bases between the two ends. CDR3 size: 17 residues. CDR3 DNA sequence: TGTGCCAGCAGTCCTCAGGGGCGGCTAGGGGCCTGGTACGAGCAGTACTTC. This sequence encodes CASSPQGRLGAWYEQYF.

This clonotype was seen only a few times. The chain carries TRBV15 and TRBJ2-3; TRBD2 agrees at 8 bases. This CDR3 contains 15 residues. The trim removed 5 bases at V and 6 bases at J, leaving 10 bases unmatched. The germline V gene encodes CDR1 LNHNV and CDR2 YYDKDF (reference sequence). As DNA, the CDR3 is TGTGCCACCAGCCTAGACCAAGCGGGAGTGGATACGCAGTATTTT. This codes for CATSLDQAGVDTQYF.

Only a few counts were recorded for this clonotype. The chain has TRBV7-9 and TRBJ1-2, with 11 bases matching TRBD1. CDR3 size: 14 residues. The V gene's germline CDR1 is SEHNR and CDR2 FQNEAQ (reference sequence). V was pared by 3 bases and J by 8 bases, with 5 bases of the junction left unmatched. CDR3 protein: CASSLGQGGRGYTF. CDR3 nucleotide sequence: TGTGCCAGCAGCTTGGGACAGGGGGGTAGAGGCTACACCTTC. Full variable domain (missing parts from reference TRBV7-9 and TRBJ1-2): DTGVSQNPRHKITKRGQNVTFRCDPISEHNRLYWYRQTLGQGPEFLTYFQNEAQLEKSRLLSDRFSAERPKGSFSTLEIQRTEQGDSAMYLCASSLGQGGRGYTFGSGTRLTVV.

V usage is TRBV6-2 or TRBV6-3 and J usage is TRBJ2-2; a weak D match, TRBD2 (5 bases). This CDR3 spans 15 amino acids. Germline loops: CDR1 MNHEY, CDR2 SVGEGT. Trimming left V 8 bases short and J 1 base short, with 14 bases between. The CDR3 protein is CASWPRTQNTGELFF. CDR3 bases: TGTGCCAGCTGGCCCCGGACTCAGAACACCGGGGAGCTGTTTTTT.

A few counts support this clonotype. This chain joins TRBV2 and TRBJ2-1; a possible D gene is TRBD1 (5 bases). The CDR3 is 12 amino acids. Germline V gene lookup returns CDR1 SNHLY and CDR2 FYNNEI. Between the trimmed V and J ends, which lost 7 bases and 5 bases, there was a span of 9 bases. CDR3 in amino acids: CASKDNNNEQFF. In DNA, the CDR3 is TGTGCCAGCAAGGACAACAACAATGAGCAGTTCTTC. Using reference TRBV2 and TRBJ2-1 for the parts outside the CDR3, the full variable domain is EPEVTQTPSHQVTQMGQEVILRCVPISNHLYFYWYRQILGQKVEFLVSFYNNEISEKSEIFDDQFSVERPDGSNFTLKIRSTKLEDSAMYFCASKDNNNEQFFGPGTRLTVL.

This clonotype appeared many times. The chain uses TRBV5-1 and TRBJ2-2; TRBD2 aligns across 7 bases. The CDR3 consists of 15 residues. Germline CDR1 reads SGHRS; CDR2 reads YFSETQ. V lost 3 bases and J lost 2; bases outside the gene matches: 4. CDR3 coding DNA: TGCGCCAGCAGCTCGGGACTACATAACACCGGGGAGCTGTTTTTT. This translates into CASSSGLHNTGELFF.

The sample holds a few counts of this clonotype. The chain has TRBV20-1 and TRBJ2-7, with D perhaps matching TRBD2 (5 bases). Germline CDR1 is DFQATT and CDR2 is SNEGSKA (reference sequence). Trimming removed 6 bases from V and 2 bases from J, with 11 bases in between. The CDR3 is made up of 12 amino acids. Here the CDR3 DNA reads TGCAGTGCGCTACCCGGGACCTACGAGCAGTACTTC. It encodes CSALPGTYEQYF.

This clonotype was observed a handful of times. The V call is TRBV6-5, the J call TRBJ2-3; D may match TRBD1 or TRBD2 (5 bases each). This CDR3 spans 12 amino acids. Trimming removed 10 bases from V and 1 base from J, with 9 bases in between. The V gene's germline CDR1 is MNHEY and CDR2 SVGAGI. The CDR3 nucleotides read TGTGCCACCCGGGACCGCACAGATACGCAGTATTTT. Translation gives CATRDRTDTQYF.

The chain joins TRBV3-1 to TRBJ2-7, with TRBD1 identical over 10 bases. The CDR3 contains 15 residues. Germline CDR1 LGHDT, CDR2 YNNKEL (reference sequence). With 1 base clipped from V and 6 bases from J, the junction kept 6 bases outside the gene matches. CDR3 coding DNA: TGTGCCAGCAGCCAAGTAGCGGGACAGGGGTTCGAGCAGTACTTC. This codes for CASSQVAGQGFEQYF.

The rearrangement links TRBV10-3 to TRBJ2-7, with TRBD2 identical over 9 bases. The V and J ends lost 8 bases and 3 bases, in that order; junction bases with no gene match: 8. The CDR3 runs to 14 residues. Germline CDR1 and CDR2: ENHRY and SYGVKD. CDR3 bases: TGTGCCATCCGTAGGGCTAGCGGGGACTACGAGCAGTACTTC. This encodes CAIRRASGDYEQYF.

In this sample, this clonotype turned up a few times. The rearrangement uses TRBV18 and TRBJ2-2; D is unclear. V lost 4 bases and J lost 0, with 12 bases in between. The germline V gene has CDR1 KGHSH and CDR2 LQKENI. This CDR3 contains 16 residues. The CDR3 nucleotides are TGTGCCAGCTCACTAAATACCGACCCGAACACCGGGGAGCTGTTTTTT. This gives the protein CASSLNTDPNTGELFF.

The chain is built from TRBV20-1 and TRBJ2-1; 11 nucleotides match TRBD2. CDR3 length equals 18 residues. After removal of 6 bases from V and 9 bases from J, the junction contained 22 bases not matched to a gene. CDR1 is DFQATT and CDR2 is SNEGSKA in the germline V gene (reference sequence). CDR3 bases: TGCAGTGCCACCCTCTATAGAACTAGCGGGAGACGTCATGTTGAGCAGTTCTTC. Amino acid sequence: CSATLYRTSGRRHVEQFF.

This chain connects TRBV7-2 to TRBJ2-1; tentative D call: TRBD2 (6 bases). The germline V gene has CDR1 SGHTA and CDR2 FQGNSA. CDR3 length: 15 residues. Trimming cost V 1 base and J 6 bases, with 13 bases left between them. CDR3: CASSLEGGLRNEQFF. CDR3 nucleotides: TGTGCCAGCAGCTTAGAGGGAGGACTTCGCAATGAGCAGTTCTTC.

In this sample, this clonotype turned up a few times. V gene TRBV29-1 combines with J gene TRBJ2-3; D is unclear. V was clipped by 3 bases and J by 4 bases, with 8 bases between them. CDR1 and CDR2 from the germline V gene are SQVTM and ANQGSEA. The CDR3 contains 12 residues. The CDR3 bases are TGCAGCGTTGAGAAGACGCCAGATACGCAGTATTTT. Translating gives CSVEKTPDTQYF.

V usage is TRBV5-1 and J usage is TRBJ2-5; tentatively, D is TRBD2 (6 bases). Germline V gene lookup returns CDR1 SGHRS and CDR2 YFSETQ. Trimming took 4 bases from V and 0 from J, leaving 13 bases between them. The CDR3 has 15 residues. CDR3: CASSPGEAYQETQYF. As DNA, the CDR3 is TGCGCCAGCAGCCCTGGGGAGGCCTACCAAGAGACCCAGTACTTC. Drawing the rest from reference TRBV5-1 and TRBJ2-5, the complete variable domain is KAGVTQTPRYLIKTRGQQVTLSCSPISGHRSVSWYQQTPGQGLQFLFEYFSETQRNKGNFPGRFSGRQFSNSRSEMNVSTLELGDSALYLCASSPGEAYQETQYFGPGTRLLVL.

The table lists this clonotype with many counts. The chain is built from TRBV24-1 and TRBJ2-3; possibly TRBD2 for D (5 bases). The CDR3 has 16 residues. The germline V and J ends were trimmed by 4 bases and 1 base, with 14 bases remaining between them. Germline-derived CDR1 and CDR2 are KGHDR and SFDVKD. In nucleotides, the CDR3 is TGTGCCACCAGTGACCCCGGACGGCGGGGCACAGATACGCAGTATTTT. It codes for CATSDPGRRGTDTQYF.

This clonotype was seen at least ten times. The V call is TRBV29-1, the J call TRBJ2-1; D remains unclear. Germline V gene lookup returns CDR1 SQVTM and CDR2 ANQGSEA. CDR3 length: 12 amino acids. Trimming removed 3 bases at V and 7 bases at J, with 10 bases between. The DNA for the CDR3 is TGCAGCGTTGATGGCGCTTGGAATGAGCAGTTCTTC. The encoded protein is CSVDGAWNEQFF.

The chain is built from TRBV5-1 and TRBJ2-7; 12 bases fit TRBD1. The CDR3 has 16 amino acids. Trimming cost V 4 bases and J 6 bases; bases outside gene matches: 11. Germline V gene lookup returns CDR1 SGHRS and CDR2 YFSETQ. CDR3 in DNA: TGCGCCAGCAGCCCGCCGGGACAGGGGGCTCGGCGCGAGCAGTACTTC. It codes for CASSPPGQGARREQYF.